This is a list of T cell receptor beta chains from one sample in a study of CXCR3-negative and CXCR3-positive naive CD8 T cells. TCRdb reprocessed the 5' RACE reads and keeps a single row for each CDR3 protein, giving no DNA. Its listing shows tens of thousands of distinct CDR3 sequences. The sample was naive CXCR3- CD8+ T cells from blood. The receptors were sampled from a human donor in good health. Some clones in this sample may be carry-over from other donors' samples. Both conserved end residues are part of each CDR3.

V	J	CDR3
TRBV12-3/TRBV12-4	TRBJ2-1	CASSLAETFNEQFF
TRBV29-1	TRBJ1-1	CSVEDRSIEAFF
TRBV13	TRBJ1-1	CASSSGTGGNTEAFF
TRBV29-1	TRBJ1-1	CSVDSRDPEAFF
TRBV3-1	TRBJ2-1	CASSPSGAGAQGDEQFF
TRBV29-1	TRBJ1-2	CSVEGTPVANGYTF
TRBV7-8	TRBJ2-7	CASSLGAGLYGEGRYEQYF
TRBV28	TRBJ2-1	CASSSTATNLHEQFF
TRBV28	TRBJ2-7	CASSFPTSGGSYEQYF
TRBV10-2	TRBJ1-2	CASSGDRGYGYTF
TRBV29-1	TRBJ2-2	CSAWGDTGELFF
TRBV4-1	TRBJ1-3	CASSQDPGGLSSGNTIYF
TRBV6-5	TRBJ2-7	CASSYSGEIYEQYF
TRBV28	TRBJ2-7	CASSLNGGGPFEQYF
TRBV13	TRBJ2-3	CASSREGQGKDTQYF
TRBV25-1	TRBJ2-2	CASSEYPRKGVSIANTGELFF
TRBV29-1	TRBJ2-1	CSVEGGIEGIYNEQFF
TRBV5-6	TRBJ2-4	CASSLVRGGPKNIQYF
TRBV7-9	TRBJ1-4	CASQGLLNEKLFF
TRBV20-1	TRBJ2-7	CSARPTSGGENEQYF
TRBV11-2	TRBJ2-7	CASSPDRGVNIF
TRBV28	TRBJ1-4	CASRRTVGTNEKLFF
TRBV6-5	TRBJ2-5	CASSYSSNRGWETQYF
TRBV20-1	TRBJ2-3	CSAEALAGGDTQYF
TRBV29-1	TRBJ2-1	CSVEDHRADGYEQFF
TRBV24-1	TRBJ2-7	CATSDFDCEQYF
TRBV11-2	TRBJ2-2	CASSSGRAGTGENTGELFF
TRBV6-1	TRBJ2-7	CASSHRDSYEQYF
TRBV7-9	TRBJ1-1	CASSEGSLNTEAFF
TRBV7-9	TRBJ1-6	CASSPRDRGDSPLHF
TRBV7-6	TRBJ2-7	CASSPRMGREQYF
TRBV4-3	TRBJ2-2	CASSQDEGAGELFF
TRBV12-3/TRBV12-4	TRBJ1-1	CASSSRPNTEAFF
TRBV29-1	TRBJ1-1	CSAPGMNTEAFF